The clone carrying this T cell receptor (beta chain) showed up just a few times. Its antigen is as yet unknown. The entirety of the isolated RNA underwent reverse transcription, so expressed TCRB transcripts were sequenced. Sequencing was performed with immunoSEQ multiplex PCR; in TCRdb, only in-frame clones are kept and a portion is missing. Of under 300,000 clones in the sample, roughly 17% were seen once. The source of the sample is a study of beta chain features in type 1 diabetes. The germline gives CDR1 MNHEY, CDR2 SMNVEV (reference sequence). CDR3 length: 14 amino acids. V lost 5 bases, J lost 3 bases, and 14 bases lay in between. General study findings and limits: When Type 1 diabetes patients were examined, their TCRB CDR3s proved moderately but significantly shorter in all four CD4+ subsets.

The TCR comes from a man aged 25 to 40 with type 1 diabetes. The genes are TRBV27 and TRBJ2-7; possible D gene TRBD1, 6 bases. Sequences were obtained from naive CD4+ T cells from blood. The CDR3 DNA sequence: TGTGCCAGCAGTGGCAGCAGGGGATTCTACGAGCAGTACTTC. It translates to CASSGSRGFYEQYF.